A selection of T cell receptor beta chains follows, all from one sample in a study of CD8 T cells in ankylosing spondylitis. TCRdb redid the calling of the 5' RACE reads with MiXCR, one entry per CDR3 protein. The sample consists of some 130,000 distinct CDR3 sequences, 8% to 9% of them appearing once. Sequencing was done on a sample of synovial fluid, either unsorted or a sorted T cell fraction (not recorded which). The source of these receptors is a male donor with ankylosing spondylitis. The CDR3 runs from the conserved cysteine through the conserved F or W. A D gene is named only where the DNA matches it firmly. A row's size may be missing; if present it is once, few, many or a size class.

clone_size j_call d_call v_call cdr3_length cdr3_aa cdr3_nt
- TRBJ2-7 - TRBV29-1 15 CSVGTRDPSSYEQYF TGCAGCGTTGGGACCCGGGACCCAAGCTCCTACGAGCAGTACTTC
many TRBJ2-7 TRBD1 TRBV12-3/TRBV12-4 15 CASSLVPRGLNEQYF TGTGCCAGCAGCCTCGTCCCGAGGGGGCTCAACGAGCAGTACTTC
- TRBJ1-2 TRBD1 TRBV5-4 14 CASSLGQGIHGYTF TGTGCCAGCAGCTTGGGACAGGGAATTCATGGCTACACCTTC
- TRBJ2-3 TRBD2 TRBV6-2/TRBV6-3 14 CARAGLAGVYTQYF TGTGCCAGGGCGGGACTAGCGGGAGTATATACGCAGTATTTT
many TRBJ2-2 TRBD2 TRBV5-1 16 CASSLLAGVRTGELFF TGCGCCAGCAGCTTGCTAGCGGGAGTTAGGACCGGGGAGCTGTTTTTT
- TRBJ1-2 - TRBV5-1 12 CASSADADGYTF TGCGCCAGCAGCGCGGACGCGGATGGCTACACCTTC
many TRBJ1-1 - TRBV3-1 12 CASSQVETEAFF TGTGCCAGCAGCCAGGTAGAGACTGAAGCTTTCTTT
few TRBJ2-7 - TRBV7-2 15 CASSLVGAGPYEQYF TGTGCCAGCAGCTTAGTCGGGGCAGGGCCCTACGAGCAGTACTTC
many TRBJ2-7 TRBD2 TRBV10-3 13 CAISESGGWEQYF TGTGCCATCAGTGAGTCGGGGGGGTGGGAGCAGTACTTC
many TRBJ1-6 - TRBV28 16 CASSKLAGVGGSPLHF TGTGCCAGCAGTAAACTTGCGGGGGTAGGTGGTTCACCCCTCCACTTT
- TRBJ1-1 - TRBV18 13 CASSANTDTEAFF TGTGCCAGCTCGGCGAATACGGACACTGAAGCTTTCTTT
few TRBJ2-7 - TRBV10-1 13 CASGTDYPYEQYF TGCGCCAGCGGAACGGACTATCCTTACGAGCAGTACTTC
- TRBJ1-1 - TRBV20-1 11 CSARRTREAFF TGCAGTGCTAGAAGGACACGTGAAGCTTTCTTT
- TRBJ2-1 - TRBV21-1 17 CASSKGAGTEFYNEQFF TGTGCCAGCAGCAAAGGGGCCGGGACAGAATTCTACAATGAGCAGTTCTTC
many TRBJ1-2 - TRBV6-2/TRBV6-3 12 CASTGRIYGYTF TGTGCCAGCACCGGACGGATTTATGGCTACACCTTC
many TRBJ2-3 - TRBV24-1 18 CATSDLEEPSKPQYTQYF TGTGCCACCAGTGATTTGGAGGAGCCTAGCAAGCCACAATATACGCAGTATTTT
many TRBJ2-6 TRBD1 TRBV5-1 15 CASSRQGAGANVLTF TGCGCCAGCAGCCGACAGGGGGCTGGGGCCAACGTCCTGACTTTC
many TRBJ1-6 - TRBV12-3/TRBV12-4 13 CASSLAGGQPLHF TGTGCCAGCAGTTTAGCGGGGGGGCAGCCCCTCCACTTT
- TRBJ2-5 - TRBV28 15 CASSLSQGWRETQYF TGTGCCAGCAGTTTATCTCAGGGGTGGCGAGAGACCCAGTACTTC
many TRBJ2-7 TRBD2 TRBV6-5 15 CASSYSWAGGLEQYF TGTGCCAGCAGTTACTCCTGGGCGGGAGGGCTCGAGCAGTACTTC
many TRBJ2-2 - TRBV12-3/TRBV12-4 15 CASSLAGRNTGELFF TGTGCCAGCAGTTTAGCCGGGAGAAACACCGGGGAGCTGTTTTTT
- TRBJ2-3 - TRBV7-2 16 CASSWSWGIDTDTQYF TGTGCCAGCAGCTGGTCTTGGGGGATCGATACAGATACGCAGTATTTT
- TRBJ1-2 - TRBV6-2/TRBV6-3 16 CASSSLPHGPGYGYTF TGTGCCAGCAGTTCCCTCCCACACGGACCAGGCTATGGCTACACCTTC
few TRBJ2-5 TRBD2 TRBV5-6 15 CASSLVGSGRETQYF TGTGCCAGCAGCTTGGTCGGTAGCGGGAGGGAGACCCAGTACTTC
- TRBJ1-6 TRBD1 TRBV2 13 CASGTAENSPLHF TGTGCCAGCGGGACAGCCGAAAATTCACCCCTCCACTTT
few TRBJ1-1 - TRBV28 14 CASLGGGLRTEAFF TGTGCCAGCTTGGGCGGGGGGCTGCGCACTGAAGCTTTCTTT
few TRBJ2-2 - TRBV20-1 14 CSARRPGATGELFF TGCAGTGCAAGAAGGCCAGGGGCCACCGGGGAGCTGTTTTTT
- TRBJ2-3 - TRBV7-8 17 CASSSLSLARGTDTQYF TGTGCCAGCAGCTCGTTATCACTAGCTAGAGGCACAGATACGCAGTATTTT
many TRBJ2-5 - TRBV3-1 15 CASSQLGGGGETQYF TGTGCCAGCAGCCAACTAGGGGGCGGAGGGGAGACCCAGTACTTC
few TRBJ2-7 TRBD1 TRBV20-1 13 CSLGQGASYEQYF TGCAGCCTAGGACAGGGGGCCTCCTACGAGCAGTACTTC
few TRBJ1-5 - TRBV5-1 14 CASSLDGIQKPQHF TGCGCCAGCAGCCTGGACGGAATTCAGAAACCCCAGCATTTT
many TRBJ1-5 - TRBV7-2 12 CASGGQNQPQHF TGTGCCAGTGGGGGGCAGAATCAGCCCCAGCATTTT
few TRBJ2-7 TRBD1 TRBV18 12 CASSDRSYEQYF TGTGCCAGCTCGGACAGGAGCTACGAGCAGTACTTC
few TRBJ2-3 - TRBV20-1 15 CSASRAWGDTDTQYF TGCAGTGCTAGTCGCGCTTGGGGTGACACAGATACGCAGTATTTT
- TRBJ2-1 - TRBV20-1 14 CSAKRGAGYNEQFF TGCAGTGCGAAACGGGGGGCGGGATACAATGAGCAGTTCTTC
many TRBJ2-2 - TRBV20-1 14 CSARDVQRTGELFF TGCAGTGCTAGAGACGTACAGAGGACCGGGGAGCTGTTTTTT
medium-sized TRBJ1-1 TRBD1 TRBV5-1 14 CASSPGQLGAEAFF TGCGCCAGCAGCCCGGGACAGTTAGGGGCTGAAGCTTTCTTT
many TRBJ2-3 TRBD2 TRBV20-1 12 CSSGAVTDTQYF TGCAGTAGCGGGGCCGTAACAGATACGCAGTATTTT
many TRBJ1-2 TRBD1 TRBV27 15 CASRPTFTGGYGYTF TGTGCCAGCAGACCCACTTTTACAGGGGGCTATGGCTACACCTTC
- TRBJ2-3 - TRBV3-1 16 CASSQFSHTITDTQYF TGTGCCAGCAGCCAATTTTCACATACCATCACAGATACGCAGTATTTT
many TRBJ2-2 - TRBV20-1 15 CSARPTNANTGELFF TGCAGTGCTAGACCGACGAACGCGAACACCGGGGAGCTGTTTTTT
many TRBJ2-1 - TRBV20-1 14 CSASRRQGNNEQFF TGCAGTGCTAGCAGGAGGCAGGGCAACAATGAGCAGTTCTTC
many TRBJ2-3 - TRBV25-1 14 CASSDQRSTDTQYF TGTGCCAGCAGTGACCAAAGAAGCACAGATACGCAGTATTTT
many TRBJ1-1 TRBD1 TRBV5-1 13 CASSWTGDTEAFF TGTGCCAGCAGTTGGACAGGTGACACTGAAGCTTTCTTT
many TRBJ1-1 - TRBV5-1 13 CASSLQEDTEAFF TGCGCCAGCAGCTTGCAAGAGGACACTGAAGCTTTCTTT
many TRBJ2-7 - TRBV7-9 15 CASSSGTDVTYEQYF TGTGCCAGCAGTTCCGGGACCGACGTTACCTACGAGCAGTACTTC
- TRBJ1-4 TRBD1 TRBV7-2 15 CASILGRGGNEKLIF TGTGCCAGCATCTTAGGTAGAGGGGGCAATGAAAAACTGATTTTT
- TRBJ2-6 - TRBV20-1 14 CSARPAAGANVLTF TGCAGTGCCCGGCCTGCGGCTGGGGCCAACGTCCTGACTTTC
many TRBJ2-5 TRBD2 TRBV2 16 CASSGGPSGSFETQYF TGTGCCAGCAGTGGGGGCCCTAGCGGGAGTTTCGAGACCCAGTACTTC
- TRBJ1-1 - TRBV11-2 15 CASSLARHTNTEAFF TGTGCCAGCAGCTTAGCGAGACACACTAACACTGAAGCTTTCTTT
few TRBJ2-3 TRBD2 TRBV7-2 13 CASSREAADTQYF TGTGCCAGCAGCCGGGAGGCCGCAGATACGCAGTATTTT
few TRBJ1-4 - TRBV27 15 CASSFHYGRGEKLFF TGTGCCAGCAGTTTTCACTACGGGCGCGGTGAAAAACTGTTTTTT
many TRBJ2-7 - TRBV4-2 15 CASSQVGPGREEQYF TGTGCCAGCAGCCAAGTCGGTCCAGGTCGAGAGGAGCAGTACTTC